One sample yielded the 23 T cell receptor beta chains listed below, sequenced in a study of blood T cell repertoires in COVID-19. Assay: immunoSEQ multiplex PCR; the TCRdb copy retains only in-frame clones and omits some. Among 330,000 or so clones listed, about 87% were seen once. Material for sequencing was PBMCs or T cells enriched from blood (not recorded which). The source is a man aged 35 to 55 in a cohort exposed to, infected with or recovered from COVID-19 (not recorded which).

This clone was counted once. The chain carries TRBV2 and TRBJ1-6; the D gene is possibly TRBD1 (5 bases). Germline assignment: CDR1 SNHLY and CDR2 FYNNEI. Trimming stripped 5 bases from V and 1 base from J, with 9 bases between. The CDR3 length is 15 residues. The CDR3, as DNA: TGTGCCAGCAGTCGGGGGAATTCCTATAATTCACCCCTCCACTTT. This sequence encodes CASSRGNSYNSPLHF. Filled out from reference TRBV2 and TRBJ1-6, the complete variable domain reads EPEVTQTPSHQVTQMGQEVILRCVPISNHLYFYWYRQILGQKVEFLVSFYNNEISEKSEIFDDQFSVERPDGSNFTLKIRSTKLEDSAMYFCASSRGNSYNSPLHFGNGTRLTVT.

This clone was picked up one time. The chain couples TRBV6-5 to TRBJ1-1; D is uncertain. Between the trimmed V and J ends, which lost 6 bases and 1 base, there was a span of 3 bases. Looked up from germline, CDR1 is MNHEY and CDR2 is SVGAGI. This CDR3 has 11 amino acids. This CDR3 is CASSRNTEAFF. The CDR3 coding sequence is TGTGCCAGCAGCCGGAACACTGAAGCTTTCTTT.

This sequence joins TRBV19 and TRBJ1-1; no clear D. V was pared by 5 bases and J by 1 base, with 14 bases between. The CDR3 loop spans 15 amino acids. Germline-derived CDR1 and CDR2 are LNHDA and SQIVND (reference sequence). The CDR3 DNA follows: TGTGCCAGTAGTCCCAATCGAGGAGGGAACACTGAAGCTTTCTTT. It codes for CASSPNRGGNTEAFF.

J is TRBJ2-7 and V is TRBV28; TRBD1 matches at 9 bases. Germline CDR1 reads MDHEN; CDR2 reads SYDVKM. The CDR3 covers 15 residues. The trim removed 6 bases at V and 4 bases at J, leaving 10 bases unmatched. For the CDR3, the DNA is TGTGCCAGCAGACCCGGACAGGGGAATATGTACGAGCAGTACTTC. The encoded protein is CASRPGQGNMYEQYF. Supplemented by reference TRBV28 and TRBJ2-7, the full variable domain reads DVKVTQSSRYLVKRTGEKVFLECVQDMDHENMFWYRQDPGLGLRLIYFSYDVKMKEKGDIPEGYSVSREKKERFSLILESASTNQTSMYLCASRPGQGNMYEQYFGPGTRLTVT.

About this clone itself: The sample contains more than one DNA sequence encoding this CDR3. The chain is built from TRBV10-1 and TRBJ2-1; 7 bases map to TRBD2. Germline V gives CDR1 WNHNN, CDR2 SYGVQD (reference sequence). Trimming removed 0 bases from V and 3 bases from J; junction bases left unmatched: 5. The CDR3 runs to 16 residues. The CDR3 nucleotides read TGCGCCAGCAGTGAGTCTGCGGGAGCAAGCTACAATGAGCAGTTCTTC. Encoded protein: CASSESAGASYNEQFF.

Notes on this clone: The same CDR3 can be traced to other DNA sequences in this sample. The genes are TRBV2 and TRBJ1-5; D not certain. The V gene lost 7 bases and the J gene lost 4 bases, with 11 bases spanning the gap. Germline V gene data show CDR1 as SNHLY and CDR2 as FYNNEI. This CDR3 spans 13 amino acids. The CDR3 is CASKEVRNQPQHF. Written as DNA, the CDR3 is TGTGCCAGCAAGGAGGTCAGAAATCAGCCCCAGCATTTT.

This chain connects TRBV25-1 to TRBJ1-4, with 11 bases fitting TRBD1. Germline CDR1 reads MGHDK; CDR2 reads SYGVNS. This CDR3 is built from 16 residues. V was pared by 3 bases and J by 11 bases, with 11 bases of the junction left unmatched. The CDR3 sequence is CASSDGLGTGGGKLFF. In DNA form, the CDR3 reads TGTGCCAGCAGTGATGGCCTCGGGACAGGGGGAGGGAAACTGTTTTTT.

The chain has TRBV27 and TRBJ2-1, with 12 bases lining up with TRBD2. This CDR3 comprises 15 residues. Germline V gene sequence: CDR1 MNHEY, CDR2 SMNVEV (reference sequence). The trim removed 6 bases at V and 8 bases at J, leaving 8 bases unmatched. CDR3 nucleotide sequence: TGTGCCAGCAGAACCCGACTAGCGGGAGCTGATGAGCAGTTCTTC. The encoded protein is CASRTRLAGADEQFF.

CDR3 residues: CASSSRLAGEPDTQYF. In DNA form, the CDR3 reads TGTGCCAGCAGTTCCAGACTAGCGGGAGAGCCAGATACGCAGTATTTT. This rearrangement joins TRBV27 to TRBJ2-3; 12 positions agree with TRBD2. The CDR3 is made up of 16 amino acids. V trimming: 4 bases; J trimming: 4 bases; junction bases outside the gene matches: 6. Germline CDR1 reads MNHEY; CDR2 reads SMNVEV (reference sequence).

This chain joins TRBV27 and TRBJ1-2; D call uncertain. This CDR3 region has 12 residues. Trimming cost V 7 bases and J 8 bases, with 14 bases left between them. CDR1 MNHEY and CDR2 SMNVEV come from the germline V gene (reference sequence). In DNA, the CDR3 is TGTGCCAGCAAACGGGGAGTGATCGGCTACACCTTC. Protein sequence: CASKRGVIGYTF.

The rearrangement uses TRBV27 and TRBJ1-5; D possibly corresponds to TRBD1 (6 bases). Between the trimmed V and J ends, which lost 5 bases and 6 bases, there was a span of 11 bases. CDR3 length: 13 amino acids. Germline values: CDR1 MNHEY, CDR2 SMNVEV (reference sequence). The DNA of the CDR3 is TGTGCCAGCAGTACCGGGACACTTCAGCCCCAGCATTTT. This gives the protein CASSTGTLQPQHF.

The chain joins TRBV19 to TRBJ1-2; the D is unclear. This CDR3 is built from 15 residues. The V and J ends lost 3 bases and 3 bases respectively, with 14 bases between them. Germline V gene sequence: CDR1 LNHDA, CDR2 SQIVND (reference sequence). In DNA form, the CDR3 reads TGTGCCAGTAGTATCCGGACTCGAGCCCACTATGGCTACACCTTC. Residues: CASSIRTRAHYGYTF.

V usage is TRBV27 and J usage is TRBJ1-1; 8 bases are shared with TRBD1. Per the germline V gene, CDR1 is MNHEY and CDR2 is SMNVEV (reference sequence). The CDR3 consists of 14 residues. With 6 bases clipped from V and 1 base from J, the junction kept 4 bases outside the gene matches. The CDR3 DNA is TGTGCCAGCAGACCGGGACAGGAGAACACTGAAGCTTTCTTT. It encodes CASRPGQENTEAFF.

This clone appeared once. V is TRBV5-6 and J is TRBJ1-5, with 7 bases aligning to TRBD1. This CDR3 is 16 amino acids long. Germline V gene data show CDR1 as SGHDT and CDR2 as YYEEEE. Losses at the gene ends were 2 bases for V and 2 bases for J; bases not matched to a gene: 7. The CDR3, as DNA: TGTGCCAGCAGCTTTCGACAGGGACCCCGCAATCAGCCCCAGCATTTT. Its translation: CASSFRQGPRNQPQHF. Full variable domain (remainder filled in from reference TRBV5-6 and TRBJ1-5): DAGVTQSPTHLIKTRGQQVTLRCSPKSGHDTVSWYQQALGQGPQFIFQYYEEEERQRGNFPDRFSGHQFPNYSSELNVNALLLGDSALYLCASSFRQGPRNQPQHFGDGTRLSIL.

This clone was detected a few times. The genes are TRBV27 and TRBJ1-1; weak D call: TRBD1 (6 bases). The CDR3 totals 14 residues. Germline CDR1 MNHEY, CDR2 SMNVEV (reference sequence). The V end was cut by 8 bases, the J end by 5 bases, with 18 bases between. Here the CDR3 reads CASRRTGRATEAFF. CDR3 sequence (DNA): TGTGCCAGCCGACGTACAGGGCGAGCGACTGAAGCTTTCTTT.

This sequence joins TRBV6-2 or TRBV6-3 and TRBJ2-5; 9 bases fit TRBD1. V was clipped by 6 bases and J by 5 bases; unmatched bases: 10. Germline CDR1 reads MNHEY; CDR2 reads SVGEGT. The length of the CDR3 is 15 residues. Here the CDR3 reads CASSYWTGVVETQYF. The CDR3 nucleotides read TGTGCCAGCAGCTATTGGACAGGGGTGGTGGAGACCCAGTACTTC.

This chain uses TRBV24-1 with TRBJ2-1, with 8 bases identical to TRBD1. The ends lost 3 bases at V and 8 bases at J; junction bases unmatched: 2. Looked up from germline, CDR1 is KGHDR and CDR2 is SFDVKD. This CDR3 contains 13 residues. Here the CDR3 DNA reads TGTGCCACCAGTGATGGACAGGGCTATGAGCAGTTCTTC. It codes for CATSDGQGYEQFF.

The J gene is TRBJ2-7, the V gene TRBV6-4, with D possibly being TRBD2 (5 bases). The germline gives CDR1 MRHNA, CDR2 SNTAGT. Between the trimmed V and J ends, which lost 5 bases and 3 bases, there was a span of 11 bases. CDR3 length equals 13 residues. As DNA, the CDR3 is TGTGCCAGCAGTTTGAGGGTAGGCTACGAGCAGTACTTC. Its translation: CASSLRVGYEQYF.

The CDR3: CAISGTENYEQYF. For the CDR3, the DNA is TGTGCCATATCCGGGACAGAGAACTACGAGCAGTACTTC. The chain employs TRBV10-3 and TRBJ2-7, with 7 bases identical to TRBD1. Unmatched junction bases numbered 8, after V lost 9 bases and J lost 3 bases. The V gene's germline CDR1 is ENHRY and CDR2 SYGVKD. CDR3 length equals 13 residues.

The rearrangement joins TRBV20-1 to TRBJ2-3; TRBD2 matches at 9 bases. With V trimmed by 3 bases and J by 3 bases, 4 bases remained unmatched. The V gene's germline CDR1 is DFQATT and CDR2 SNEGSKA (reference sequence). The CDR3 is 14 amino acids. Written as DNA, the CDR3 is TGCAGTGCTAGTCCCAGCGGGAGGACAGATACGCAGTATTTT. It encodes CSASPSGRTDTQYF.

The J gene is TRBJ2-7, the V gene TRBV6-6; D is possibly TRBD1 (6 bases). The V and J ends lost 4 bases and 4 bases respectively, with 11 bases between them. Per germline, CDR1 MNHNY and CDR2 SVGAGI (reference sequence). The CDR3 consists of 13 residues. The DNA of the CDR3 is TGTGCCAGCAGTTGGGGCAGGGGTTACGAGCAGTACTTC. Protein: CASSWGRGYEQYF.

J is TRBJ2-7 and V is TRBV28; 10 nucleotides align to TRBD1. The CDR3 has 16 amino acids. The junction had 11 bases not matched to a gene; V was cut back by 6 bases and J by 3 bases. From germline, CDR1 is MDHEN and CDR2 SYDVKM. CDR3 protein: CASRITSGTGDYEQYF. The CDR3 DNA reads as TGTGCCAGCAGAATCACCTCCGGGACAGGGGACTACGAGCAGTACTTC. Based on the CDR3 plus reference TRBV28 and TRBJ2-7, the full variable domain is DVKVTQSSRYLVKRTGEKVFLECVQDMDHENMFWYRQDPGLGLRLIYFSYDVKMKEKGDIPEGYSVSREKKERFSLILESASTNQTSMYLCASRITSGTGDYEQYFGPGTRLTVT.

This clone occurred once. J is TRBJ1-2 and V is TRBV7-2, with a possible D match to TRBD1 (6 bases). The CDR3 consists of 16 residues. From germline, CDR1 is SGHTA and CDR2 FQGNSA. V was shortened by 3 bases and J by 2 bases, with 16 bases between the two germline ends. DNA of the CDR3: TGTGCCAGCAGCTTGGGAAATACAGGGATAAACTATGGCTACACCTTC. Translated, it gives CASSLGNTGINYGYTF. Full variable domain (missing parts from reference TRBV7-2 and TRBJ1-2): GAGVSQSPSNKVTEKGKDVELRCDPISGHTALYWYRQSLGQGLEFLIYFQGNSAPDKSGLPSDRFSAERTGGSVSTLTIQRTQQEDSAVYLCASSLGNTGINYGYTFGSGTRLTVV.